This T cell receptor (beta chain) originates from a study of T cells in narcolepsy. V shed 1 base and J 11 bases; nucleotides not matched to a gene: 18. The germline CDR1 and CDR2 sequences are MNHEY and SMNVEV (reference sequence). The CDR3 is made up of 17 amino acids. Some clones are missing from TCRdb's copy, which holds only in-frame ones; the method was immunoSEQ multiplex PCR. The sample shows about 30,000 clones, 78% of them seen only once. The clonotype originates from a human donor with narcolepsy. V usage is TRBV27 and J usage is TRBJ2-5; 8 bases align to TRBD1. Sample: CD45RA- memory CD4+ T cells from PBMCs. CDR3 sequence reads: CASSLLVADRAFREQYF. DNA for the CDR3: TGTGCCAGCAGTTTATTAGTAGCGGACAGGGCCTTTCGGGAGCAGTACTTC.